The rows below give T cell receptor beta chains drawn from one sample of a study of cytomegalovirus exposure and HLA in healthy donors. Measured with immunoSEQ multiplex PCR; TCRdb has only the in-frame clones, and not every one. This table holds 120,000 to 150,000 clones, roughly two thirds found once. Sequences were obtained from PBMCs. Every receptor here comes from a male donor in good health and CMV-seronegative. Each CDR3 is given with its conserved first and last residue. The D gene is left open where the match is weak. Size is stated for part of the rows, as once, few or many counts, or as a class when the clone is expanded.

d_gene,abundance,j_gene,v_gene,CDR3aa,CDR3nt
TRBD1,-,TRBJ2-7,TRBV6-1,CASRSGTGYEQYF,TGTGCCAGCAGATCCGGGACAGGATACGAGCAGTACTTC
-,-,TRBJ2-5,TRBV29-1,CSVLWRGLPAETQYF,TGCAGCGTTTTGTGGAGAGGACTGCCCGCGGAGACCCAGTACTTC
TRBD1,-,TRBJ2-5,TRBV5-6,CASSKDRGQQETQYF,TGTGCCAGCAGCAAGGACAGGGGGCAACAAGAGACCCAGTACTTC
TRBD1,-,TRBJ1-1,TRBV4-1,CASSPGTGGRKAFF,TGCGCCAGCAGCCCCGGGACAGGGGGCCGTAAAGCTTTCTTT
-,-,TRBJ1-3,TRBV25-1,CASSSTPTGRIGNTIYF,TGTGCCAGCAGTTCAACCCCGACAGGAAGAATAGGAAACACCATATATTTT
-,-,TRBJ1-1,TRBV2,CASSEIQTGSTEAFF,TGTGCCAGCAGTGAGATTCAAACAGGGAGCACTGAAGCTTTCTTT
-,-,TRBJ1-4,TRBV5-4,CASSLVGAGPGEKLFF,TGTGCCAGCAGCTTGGTTGGGGCAGGCCCAGGTGAAAAACTGTTTTTT
TRBD2,few,TRBJ2-2,TRBV7-6,CASSLVSGANTGELFF,TGTGCCAGCAGCTTAGTAAGCGGGGCGAACACCGGGGAGCTGTTTTTT
-,-,TRBJ1-6,TRBV18,CASSPRSRGNSPLHF,TGTGCCAGCTCACCACGGTCGCGCGGGAATTCACCCCTCCACTTT
-,-,TRBJ2-5,TRBV10-3,CAISESPLETQYF,TGTGCCATCAGTGAGTCCCCCTTGGAGACCCAGTACTTC
-,once,TRBJ2-1,TRBV6-5,CASSLRKAYNEQFF,TGTGCCAGCAGCTTGCGAAAAGCCTACAATGAGCAGTTCTTC
-,-,TRBJ2-3,TRBV5-4,CASSLGMLGNTDTQYF,TGTGCCAGCAGCTTGGGTATGCTAGGAAACACAGATACGCAGTATTTT
-,-,TRBJ2-7,TRBV13,CASSSGGTGLSYEQYF,TGTGCCAGCAGCTCGGGGGGGACAGGGTTATCCTACGAGCAGTACTTC
TRBD2,few,TRBJ2-7,TRBV6-5,CASSSPSSGDSYEQYF,TGTGCCAGCAGTTCCCCCTCAAGCGGGGACTCCTACGAGCAGTACTTC
-,once,TRBJ2-5,TRBV25-1,CASSEYLGGETQYF,TGTGCCAGCAGTGAATATCTAGGAGGAGAGACCCAGTACTTC
TRBD1,-,TRBJ2-7,TRBV6-1,CASSVLIRDRHSYEQYF,TGTGCCAGCAGTGTCCTTATCCGGGACAGGCATTCCTACGAGCAGTACTTC
-,-,TRBJ2-5,TRBV7-7,CASSRMTGSGETQYF,TGTGCTAGCAGCCGCATGACTGGGAGCGGAGAGACCCAGTACTTC
-,-,TRBJ2-3,TRBV9,CASSVEGESSTDTQYF,TGTGCCAGCAGCGTAGAGGGGGAGTCTAGCACAGATACGCAGTATTTT
-,-,TRBJ1-6,TRBV4-1,CASSQDPRTPTRSYNSPLHF,TGCGCCAGCAGCCAAGATCCCAGAACGCCCACCCGCTCCTATAATTCACCCCTCCACTTT